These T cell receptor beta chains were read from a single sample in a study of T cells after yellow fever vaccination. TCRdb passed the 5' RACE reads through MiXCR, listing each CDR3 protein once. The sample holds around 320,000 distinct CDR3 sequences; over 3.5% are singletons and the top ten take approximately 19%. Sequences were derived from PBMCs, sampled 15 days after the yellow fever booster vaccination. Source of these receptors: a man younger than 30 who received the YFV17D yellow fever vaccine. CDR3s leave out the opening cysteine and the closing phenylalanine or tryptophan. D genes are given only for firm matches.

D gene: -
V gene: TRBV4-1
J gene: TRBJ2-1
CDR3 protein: ASSHPVRRRAYNEQF

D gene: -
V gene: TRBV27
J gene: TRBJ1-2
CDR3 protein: ASSLNPSGGGYT

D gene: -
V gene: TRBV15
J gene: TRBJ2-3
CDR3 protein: ATSRGGPDTQY

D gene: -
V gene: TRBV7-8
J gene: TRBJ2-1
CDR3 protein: ASSSPRQLSSYNEQF

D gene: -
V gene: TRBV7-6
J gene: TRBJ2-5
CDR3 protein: ASSSNSGETQY

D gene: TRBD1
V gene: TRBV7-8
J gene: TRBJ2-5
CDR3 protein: ASSQRTGDRETQY

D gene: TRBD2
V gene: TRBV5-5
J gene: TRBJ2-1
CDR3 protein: ASSLRSPGLESPEQF

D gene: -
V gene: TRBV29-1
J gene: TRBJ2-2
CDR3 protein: SANRDGNTGELF

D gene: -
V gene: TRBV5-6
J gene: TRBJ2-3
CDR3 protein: ASSDTGRDTQY

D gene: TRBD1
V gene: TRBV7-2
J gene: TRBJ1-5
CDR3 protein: ASSSGQEFSPQH

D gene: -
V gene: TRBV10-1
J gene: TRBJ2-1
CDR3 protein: ASSAGTLSSYNEQF

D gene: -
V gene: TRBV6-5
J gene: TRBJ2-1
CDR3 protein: ASSLEGYLGNEQF

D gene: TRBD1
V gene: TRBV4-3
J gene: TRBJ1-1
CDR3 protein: ASSQDWGQGLDTEAF

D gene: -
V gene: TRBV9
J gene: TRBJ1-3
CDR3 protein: ASSVGGGSGNTIY

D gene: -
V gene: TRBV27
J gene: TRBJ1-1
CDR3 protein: ASRAGVGTEAF

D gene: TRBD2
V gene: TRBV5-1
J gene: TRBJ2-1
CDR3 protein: ASSSARTSGTYNEQF

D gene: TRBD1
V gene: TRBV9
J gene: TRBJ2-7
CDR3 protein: ASSPRDRLTYEQY

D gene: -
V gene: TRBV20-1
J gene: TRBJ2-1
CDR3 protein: SAPRRTDEQF

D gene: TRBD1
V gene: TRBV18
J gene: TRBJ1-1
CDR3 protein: ASSKHPGQGAEAF

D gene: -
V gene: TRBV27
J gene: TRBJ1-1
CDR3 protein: ASNLIGGGTEAF